This TCR beta chain was profiled in a study of blood T cell repertoires in COVID-19. Trimming took 4 bases from V and 3 from J; bases not matched to a gene: 3. The CDR3 has 15 residues. Germline assignment: CDR1 SGHRS and CDR2 YFSETQ. TCRdb keeps only in-frame clones here, not all; method: immunoSEQ multiplex PCR. The top ten hold less than 0.65% of the sample, which has around 76,000 clones, around 89% seen once. The source of this sequence is a man between 60 and 70 years old with acute or convalescent COVID-19. The chain has TRBV5-1 and TRBJ2-1, with TRBD1 identical over 11 bases. Sequenced material: peripheral blood. This chain's CDR3 is CASSEGQGGYNEQFF. Here the CDR3 DNA reads TGCGCCAGCAGCGAGGGACAGGGGGGCTACAATGAGCAGTTCTTC.